These 18 T cell receptor beta chains came from one sample sequenced in a study of CD8+CD57+ T cells in acquired aplastic anemia. TCR beta VDJ and CDR3 were profiled, and genomic DNA was the template. Each CDR3 protein gets one entry after TCRdb re-called the reads with MiXCR. The table lists around 200,000 distinct CDR3 sequences, around 50% of them singletons. Sequencing was carried out using sorted CD4+, CD8+, or CD8+CD57+ T cells (not recorded which) from PBMCs. The source is a human donor in good health, serving as a control.

There are a few counts of this clonotype. The rearrangement uses TRBV9 and TRBJ1-6; D perhaps matches TRBD1 (5 bases). The CDR3 has 14 amino acids. Germline lookup yields CDR1 SGDLS and CDR2 YYNGEE. With 5 bases removed from V and 8 bases from J, the gap between germline ends came to 14 bases. CDR3: CASSYSLGDSPLHF. The CDR3 coding sequence is TGTGCCAGCAGTTACTCCTTGGGGGATTCACCCCTCCACTTT. Together with reference TRBV9 and TRBJ1-6, the CDR3 gives the full variable domain: DSGVTQTPKHLITATGQRVTLRCSPRSGDLSVYWYQQSLDQGLQFLIQYYNGEERAKGNILERFSAQQFPDLHSELNLSSLELGDSALYFCASSYSLGDSPLHFGNGTRLTVT.

The chain carries TRBV7-9 and TRBJ1-6; a possible D gene is TRBD1 (6 bases). Trimming took 5 bases from V and 10 from J, leaving 18 bases between them. Germline CDR1 reads SEHNR; CDR2 reads FQNEAQ (reference sequence). The CDR3 extends over 15 amino acids. The CDR3 DNA is TGTGCCAGCAGCCAAGCAGGAGGGGGTTACTCACCCCTCCACTTT. It is translated as CASSQAGGGYSPLHF.

The rearrangement links TRBV20-1 to TRBJ2-5; D remains unclear. Per germline, CDR1 DFQATT and CDR2 SNEGSKA (reference sequence). Trimming pared 6 bases from V and 3 bases from J, leaving 5 bases between. The CDR3 contains 10 residues. CDR3 DNA: TGCAGTGCGGGGAAAGAGACCCAGTACTTC. This translates into CSAGKETQYF.

This clonotype was seen more than once but under ten times. The chain joins TRBV4-3 to TRBJ2-3, with 14 positions matching TRBD2. The trim removed 0 bases at V and 5 bases at J, leaving 7 bases unmatched. This CDR3 comprises 18 residues. Germline V gene lookup returns CDR1 LGHNA and CDR2 YSLEER. The CDR3 bases are TGCGCCAGCAGCCAAGAGGGGGCGACTAGCGGGGGGGTAGATACGCAGTATTTT. It translates to CASSQEGATSGGVDTQYF.

This clonotype was seen many times. The J gene is TRBJ1-1, the V gene TRBV5-1, with TRBD1 matching over 11 bases. The CDR3 is made up of 15 amino acids. Germline lookup yields CDR1 SGHRS and CDR2 YFSETQ. V shed 2 bases, J shed 4 bases, and the junction held 4 bases outside the gene matches. The CDR3 coding sequence is TGCGCCAGCAGCTTCAACGGACAGGGGGCCACTGAAGCTTTCTTT. Translated, it gives CASSFNGQGATEAFF. The full variable domain, with the rest looked up from reference TRBV5-1 and TRBJ1-1, is KAGVTQTPRYLIKTRGQQVTLSCSPISGHRSVSWYQQTPGQGLQFLFEYFSETQRNKGNFPGRFSGRQFSNSRSEMNVSTLELGDSALYLCASSFNGQGATEAFFGQGTRLTVV.

This clonotype was seen a few times. The chain combines TRBV15 with TRBJ2-1; 9 nucleotides line up with TRBD2. Looked up from germline, CDR1 is LNHNV and CDR2 is YYDKDF (reference sequence). The V and J ends lost 10 bases and 10 bases, in that order; junction bases with no gene match: 8. The CDR3 has 12 amino acids. The CDR3 reads CASGTSRGEQFF. The CDR3 DNA is TGTGCCAGCGGGACTAGCCGGGGCGAGCAGTTCTTC.

This clonotype was counted at least ten times. This sequence joins TRBV3-1 and TRBJ2-7; 11 bases are shared with TRBD2. Germline trimming cut 4 bases from V and 3 bases from J; bases unmatched to any gene: 8. Germline V gene lookup returns CDR1 LGHDT and CDR2 YNNKEL (reference sequence). The CDR3 is 16 amino acids. CDR3 nucleotides: TGTGCCAGCAGCCCCCCGGGACTAGCGGAGGTCTACGAGCAGTACTTC. It is translated as CASSPPGLAEVYEQYF.

This clonotype was recorded a few times. V and J are TRBV5-1 and TRBJ1-2; D gene unclear. The V gene's germline CDR1 is SGHRS and CDR2 YFSETQ. V shed 0 bases and J shed 11 bases, with 11 bases lying between them. The length of the CDR3 is 12 residues. DNA of the CDR3: TGCGCCAGCAGCTTGGGACGGACCGTGTACACCTTC. Translated: CASSLGRTVYTF.

This chain joins TRBV14 and TRBJ2-7, with no clear D. Looked up from germline, CDR1 is SGHDN and CDR2 is FVKESK. The CDR3 contains 13 residues. With 4 bases removed from V and 7 bases from J, the gap between germline ends came to 14 bases. As DNA, the CDR3 is TGTGCCAGCAGCCCCAGCCCCGTATGGGAGCAGTACTTC. Translation gives CASSPSPVWEQYF. The complete variable domain, with remaining parts taken from reference TRBV14 and TRBJ2-7, reads EAGVTQFPSHSVIEKGQTVTLRCDPISGHDNLYWYRRVMGKEIKFLLHFVKESKQDESGMPNNRFLAERTGGTYSTLKVQPAELEDSGVYFCASSPSPVWEQYFGPGTRLTVT.

Regarding this clonotype: The missing conserved phenylalanine or tryptophan at the end of this CDR3 makes a read error likely. The chain employs TRBV7-4 and TRBJ1-6; TRBD1 might be the D (6 bases). The germline V and J ends were trimmed by 4 bases and 16 bases, with 17 bases remaining between them. Germline CDR1 is SGHVT and CDR2 is SQSDAQ. The CDR3 sequence is 13 residues long. This CDR3 reads CASSSYNREGLHL. Written as DNA, the CDR3 is TGTGCCAGCAGCTCCTACAACAGGGAGGGACTCCACCTT.

The table lists this clonotype with many counts. This chain uses TRBV19 with TRBJ2-5; 13 bases agree with TRBD2. The V segment lost 6 bases and the J segment 5 bases; nucleotides outside the gene matches: 0. There are 13 residues in the CDR3. The germline V gene encodes CDR1 LNHDA and CDR2 SQIVND (reference sequence). In nucleotides, the CDR3 is TGTGCCAGTAGGACTAGCGGGGGGGAGACCCAGTACTTC. Its translation: CASRTSGGETQYF.

In this sample, this clonotype turned up many times. The chain links TRBV20-1 to TRBJ1-1, with a weak D call TRBD1 (5 bases). This CDR3 comprises 13 residues. Germline CDR1 DFQATT, CDR2 SNEGSKA (reference sequence). With 3 bases removed from V and 6 bases from J, the gap between germline ends came to 14 bases. The CDR3: CSARPPGGPEAFF. DNA for the CDR3: TGCAGTGCTAGGCCTCCGGGGGGACCTGAAGCTTTCTTT.

This rearrangement joins TRBV12-3 or TRBV12-4 to TRBJ1-1, with 12 bases matching TRBD1. V dropped 5 bases and J dropped 1; count of bases not matched to a gene: 11. The CDR3 covers 18 residues. CDR3 coding DNA: TGTGCCAGCAGTCCTAGCGGGACAGGGGGCACGTCGAACACTGAAGCTTTCTTT. Translation gives CASSPSGTGGTSNTEAFF.

This rearrangement joins TRBV24-1 to TRBJ2-7; 7 bases are shared with TRBD1. Germline assignment: CDR1 KGHDR and CDR2 SFDVKD. The V and J ends lost 5 bases and 2 bases, in that order; junction bases with no gene match: 8. This CDR3 spans 15 amino acids. In DNA form, the CDR3 reads TGTGCCACCAGTGGGGCCGGGACAGCCGCCTACGAGCAGTACTTC. Amino acids: CATSGAGTAAYEQYF.

This clonotype has only a few counts. At one of its ends the junction is not consistent with the germline gene, which may arise from a read error. This sequence joins TRBV7-2 and TRBJ2-3; no firm D call. The CDR3 is 13 residues long. Germline CDR1 SGHTA, CDR2 FQGNSA. The CDR3 bases are TGTGCCAGCAGCTTAGGGGGTAGAGATTCGCAGTACTTT. This translates into CASSLGGRDSQYF.

The CDR3 loop reads CSVAATGGAYEQYF. The DNA of the CDR3 is TGCAGCGTTGCAGCGACAGGGGGCGCCTACGAGCAGTACTTC. The chain carries TRBV29-1 and TRBJ2-7, with 10 bases aligning to TRBD1. Germline V gives CDR1 SQVTM, CDR2 ANQGSEA. Trimming took 4 bases from V and 2 from J; bases not matched to a gene: 5. The CDR3 loop spans 14 amino acids.

This clonotype was counted at least ten times. The chain uses TRBV7-2 and TRBJ1-3, with TRBD1 matching over 9 bases. With V trimmed by 3 bases and J by 7 bases, 4 bases remained unmatched. The CDR3 sequence is 14 residues long. Germline values: CDR1 SGHTA, CDR2 FQGNSA. CDR3 protein: CASSFIGTGNTIYF. CDR3 nucleotides: TGTGCCAGCAGCTTTATTGGGACAGGGAACACCATATATTTT.

This clonotype showed up many times. The genes are TRBV30 and TRBJ2-7, with unresolved D. The CDR3 is made up of 13 amino acids. Trimming stripped 3 bases from V and 0 bases from J, with 9 bases between. Germline assignment: CDR1 GTSNPN and CDR2 SVGIG (reference sequence). CDR3 sequence reads: CAWSRTLSYEQYF. The CDR3 DNA reads as TGTGCCTGGAGCCGGACGCTCTCCTACGAGCAGTACTTC.